This T cell receptor (beta chain) was profiled in a study of T cells in Graves' hyperthyroidism and ophthalmopathy. Amplified TCR beta CDR3 regions came from RNA transcripts. HTBI primers drove first-round RT-PCR of the TCR CDR3. From the multiplex PCR reads, TCRdb called clonotypes with MiXCR, one entry per CDR3 protein. The table lists 250,000 to 300,000 distinct CDR3 sequences, 13% of them singletons. This clonotype was found many times. Its specificity is not known. Germline V lookup: CDR1 SQVTM, CDR2 ANQGSEA. The CDR3 has 14 residues. V lost 0 bases and J lost 8, with 14 bases in between. Study-wide results and caveats: Blood also contained most expanded thyroid clonotypes above 0.001. Ophthalmopathy cases were set apart from stable hyperthyroidism by a 13 V-J model.

The sample taken for sequencing was blood. The receptor was derived from a woman aged 25 to 45 with Graves' hyperthyroidism that later progressed to Graves' ophthalmopathy. V is TRBV29-1 and J is TRBJ2-1; a possible D gene is TRBD1 (5 bases). This CDR3 reads CSVEDWGYGDEQFF. The CDR3 region has the DNA TGCAGCGTTGAAGATTGGGGCTATGGAGATGAGCAGTTCTTC.